The 27 T cell receptor beta chains below all came from one sample that was sequenced in a study of blood T cell repertoires in COVID-19. Libraries were prepared by immunoSEQ multiplex PCR; TCRdb keeps only in-frame clonotypes and omits some of them. The profile shows a few hundred thousand clones, 75% to 90% of them singletons. The sample taken for sequencing was peripheral blood. Receptor source: a woman aged 30 to 39 who had recovered from COVID-19.

Remarks on this clone: The same CDR3 is also encoded by other DNA sequences in this sample. The chain has TRBV19 and TRBJ2-2, with 8 bases matching TRBD2. The J segment lost 2 bases and the V segment lost 6 bases, leaving 5 bases of the junction unmatched. The CDR3 has 15 residues. Germline loops: CDR1 LNHDA, CDR2 SQIVND (reference sequence). The CDR3 region has the DNA TGTGCCAGTAGCATTGGACTAGCAAACACCGGGGAGCTGTTTTTT. Amino acid sequence: CASSIGLANTGELFF.

This chain connects TRBV6-5 to TRBJ2-7, with 8 bases fitting TRBD1. V trimming: 2 bases; J trimming: 0 bases; junction bases outside the gene matches: 3. The germline V gene encodes CDR1 MNHEY and CDR2 SVGAGI. The CDR3 contains 15 residues. CDR3 protein: CASSYVTGVSYEQYF. CDR3 nucleotides: TGTGCCAGCAGTTACGTGACAGGGGTCTCCTACGAGCAGTACTTC.

This rearrangement joins TRBV5-4 to TRBJ1-2; D remains unclear. From germline, CDR1 is SGHNT and CDR2 YYREEE (reference sequence). Between the trimmed V and J ends, which lost 1 base and 4 bases, there was a span of 23 bases. This CDR3 region has 18 residues. CDR3 sequence (DNA): TGTGCCAGCAGCTTGAAGTTTGAGGTCGGCAGCCTTATCTATGGCTACACCTTC. The encoded protein is CASSLKFEVGSLIYGYTF.

The genes are TRBV4-3 and TRBJ1-1, with 8 bases that match TRBD1. Germline assignment: CDR1 LGHNA and CDR2 YSLEER. V dropped 5 bases and J dropped 7; count of bases not matched to a gene: 9. The CDR3 loop spans 14 amino acids. The CDR3 DNA reads TGCGCCAGCAGCGAGCGACCCGGGACAGGTGAAGCTTTCTTT. Translating gives CASSERPGTGEAFF.

As concerns this clone: Other DNA sequences of this sample code for an identical CDR3. This sequence joins TRBV3-1 (or the pseudogene TRBV3-2) and TRBJ2-7, with 14 bases identical to TRBD2. This CDR3 is built from 15 residues. The V gene end was trimmed by 5 bases and the J gene end by 3 bases; junction bases not matched to a gene: 3. Germline assignment: CDR1 LGHDT and CDR2 YNNKEL (reference sequence). For the CDR3, the DNA is TGTGCCAGCAGCTTAGGGACTAGCGGGGGCTACGAGCAGTACTTC. It translates to CASSLGTSGGYEQYF.

The V call is TRBV6-5, the J call TRBJ2-7, with 8 bases aligning to TRBD2. Germline V gene data show CDR1 as MNHEY and CDR2 as SVGAGI. Trimming removed 7 bases from V and 0 bases from J; junction bases left unmatched: 5. The CDR3 covers 14 residues. The CDR3 region is CASMVGLASYEQYF. The CDR3 nucleotides are TGTGCCAGCATGGTCGGACTAGCCTCCTACGAGCAGTACTTC.

The chain joins TRBV19 to TRBJ1-6; D possibly corresponds to TRBD1 (6 bases). The germline V and J ends were trimmed by 7 bases and 10 bases, with 20 bases remaining between them. CDR1 and CDR2 (germline): LNHDA, SQIVND (reference sequence). This CDR3 is built from 15 residues. The CDR3 bases are TGTGCCAGTACCCCCGGGGGGGCCTTTAACTCACCCCTCCACTTT. It is translated as CASTPGGAFNSPLHF.

V and J are TRBV5-1 and TRBJ2-3, with TRBD2 identical over 7 bases. The germline CDR1 and CDR2 sequences are SGHRS and YFSETQ. V shed 0 bases and J 4 bases; nucleotides not matched to a gene: 5. The CDR3 length is 15 residues. The CDR3 sequence: CASSLGRGVADTQYF. Written as DNA, the CDR3 is TGCGCCAGCAGCTTGGGTCGGGGGGTGGCAGATACGCAGTATTTT.

This chain uses TRBV7-9 with TRBJ2-7, with D possibly TRBD1 on 6 matching bases. This CDR3 contains 14 residues. CDR1 and CDR2 from the germline V gene are SEHNR and FQNEAQ (reference sequence). V shed 5 bases and J shed 2 bases, with 13 bases lying between them. The CDR3 DNA reads TGTGCCAGCAGCCCCCTCGGACAGCCCTACGAGCAGTACTTC. Translating gives CASSPLGQPYEQYF.

This clone was seen a few times. The CDR3 here is CASSFPGNYGYTF. DNA of the CDR3: TGTGCCAGCAGCTTCCCGGGGAACTATGGCTACACCTTC. The rearrangement joins TRBV7-8 to TRBJ1-2; D is unresolved. The ends were cut back, 3 bases at V and 2 bases at J, with 7 bases in the middle. The CDR3 has 13 residues. Germline V gene lookup returns CDR1 SGHVS and CDR2 FQNEAQ.

The chain carries TRBV10-3 and TRBJ2-7; the D is unclear. Trimming shortened V by 4 bases and J by 6 bases, and 10 bases separated the two germline ends. Looked up from germline, CDR1 is ENHRY and CDR2 is SYGVKD. CDR3 length: 12 amino acids. The CDR3 region is CAISAGSTEQYF. The CDR3 DNA reads TGTGCCATCAGTGCCGGGTCAACCGAGCAGTACTTC.

This chain links TRBV7-9 with TRBJ1-2, with D unclear. With 5 bases removed from V and 6 bases from J, the gap between germline ends came to 7 bases. Germline V gene data show CDR1 as SEHNR and CDR2 as FQNEAQ (reference sequence). CDR3 length equals 11 residues. The CDR3 sequence: CASSKSHGYTF. DNA for the CDR3: TGTGCCAGCAGCAAGAGTCATGGCTACACCTTC.

The J gene is TRBJ1-4, the V gene TRBV28; perhaps TRBD1 as D (6 bases). There are 15 residues in the CDR3. Germline CDR1 reads MDHEN; CDR2 reads SYDVKM. V was shortened by 2 bases and J by 7 bases, with 14 bases between the two germline ends. The CDR3 DNA follows: TGTGCCAGCAGTTTAAGGGGGTTAAGCAGTGAAAAACTGTTTTTT. It yields the protein CASSLRGLSSEKLFF.

In this sample, this clone turned up once. CDR3 coding DNA: TGTGCCAGCAAGGCGGGGACCCTTTTGAACAATGAGCAGTTCTTC. It yields the protein CASKAGTLLNNEQFF. This chain connects TRBV2 to TRBJ2-1; D possibly corresponds to TRBD2 (6 bases). The V and J ends lost 7 bases and 5 bases respectively, with 18 bases between them. Germline lookup yields CDR1 SNHLY and CDR2 FYNNEI. The CDR3 runs 15 residues.

The chain is built from TRBV27 and TRBJ2-3; 9 bases are a match to TRBD2. Germline assignment: CDR1 MNHEY and CDR2 SMNVEV (reference sequence). V was clipped by 0 bases and J by 4 bases; unmatched bases: 5. This CDR3 region has 16 residues. The CDR3 region is CASSLSASGTADTQYF. Written as DNA, the CDR3 is TGTGCCAGCAGTTTATCGGCTAGCGGGACAGCAGATACGCAGTATTTT.

The chain is built from TRBV7-2 and TRBJ2-1; D may be TRBD2 (6 bases). V lost 0 bases, J lost 4 bases, and 10 bases lay in between. Germline values: CDR1 SGHTA, CDR2 FQGNSA. The CDR3 is made up of 15 amino acids. The CDR3 DNA is TGTGCCAGCAGCTTAGCGGCTAGCGAGTACAATGAGCAGTTCTTC. Translation: CASSLAASEYNEQFF.

This chain links TRBV19 with TRBJ1-6; D not certain. With 2 bases removed from V and 8 bases from J, the gap between germline ends came to 10 bases. The CDR3 runs to 14 residues. Germline V gene sequence: CDR1 LNHDA, CDR2 SQIVND (reference sequence). CDR3 DNA: TGTGCCAGTAGTATATCGAGGGCGGATTCACCCCTCCACTTT. Its translation is CASSISRADSPLHF.

Many counts were recorded for this clone. J is TRBJ1-2 and V is TRBV6-1; D gene ambiguous. Trimming stripped 2 bases from V and 0 bases from J, with 10 bases between. Germline V CDR1 and CDR2: MNHNS, SASEGT. The CDR3 runs 15 residues. The CDR3 DNA follows: TGTGCCAGCAGTGAATTCTCGGGAGCTAACTATGGCTACACCTTC. It encodes CASSEFSGANYGYTF.

The CDR3, as DNA: TGCGCCAGCAGCCAAGATCGGACAGCGCAAGAGACCCAGTACTTC. Encoded protein: CASSQDRTAQETQYF. The J gene is TRBJ2-5, the V gene TRBV4-1, with D perhaps matching TRBD1 (6 bases). The CDR3 is made up of 15 amino acids. V gave up 0 bases and J gave up 2 bases, with 10 bases separating them. Germline V gene sequence: CDR1 MGHRA, CDR2 YSYEKL.

This clone showed up many times. The chain uses TRBV28 and TRBJ2-1; a weak D match, TRBD1 (5 bases). This CDR3 is 14 amino acids long. Germline values: CDR1 MDHEN, CDR2 SYDVKM. V was cut by 3 bases and J by 6 bases, with 12 bases left in between. The CDR3 DNA is TGTGCCAGCAGTTTGGCAGGGTTCGTCAATGAGCAGTTCTTC. Protein product: CASSLAGFVNEQFF.

V and J are TRBV20-1 and TRBJ2-1; D call uncertain. The CDR3 is made up of 12 amino acids. Germline values: CDR1 DFQATT, CDR2 SNEGSKA (reference sequence). Trimming took 3 bases from V and 6 from J, leaving 9 bases between them. The DNA of the CDR3 is TGCAGTGCTAGTAAGAACGGCAATGAGCAGTTCTTC. This translates into CSASKNGNEQFF.

This clone was seen only once. The chain couples TRBV2 to TRBJ1-6; 8 positions agree with TRBD1. V lost 5 bases to trimming and J lost 10 bases; unmatched junction nucleotides: 7. Per germline, CDR1 SNHLY and CDR2 FYNNEI. This CDR3 has 14 residues. The chain's CDR3 is CASSYRGGLSPLHF. The CDR3 DNA sequence: TGTGCCAGCAGTTACAGGGGGGGCTTATCACCCCTCCACTTT.

The chain uses TRBV11-2 and TRBJ1-1; D is unclear. Germline V lookup: CDR1 SGHAT, CDR2 FQNNGV. V was clipped by 0 bases and J by 4 bases, with 12 bases between them. CDR3 length equals 15 residues. The CDR3 sequence is CASSLDNYGGTEAFF. CDR3 in DNA: TGTGCCAGCAGCTTAGATAACTACGGAGGCACTGAAGCTTTCTTT.

This chain uses TRBV6-1 with TRBJ1-5, with D tentatively TRBD1 (6 bases). This CDR3 contains 13 residues. In germline, CDR1 is MNHNS, CDR2 SASEGT. V was pared by 3 bases and J by 8 bases, with 11 bases between. The CDR3 coding sequence is TGTGCCAGCAGTGACCGCCCAGGGGAGCCCCAGCATTTT. This sequence encodes CASSDRPGEPQHF.

This clone was observed a few times. J is TRBJ2-7 and V is TRBV5-1, with 10 bases that match TRBD1. The CDR3 is 15 residues long. The germline V gene has CDR1 SGHRS and CDR2 YFSETQ. With V trimmed by 4 bases and J by 7 bases, 11 bases remained unmatched. CDR3 protein: CASSHPGQGIEEQYF. The CDR3 DNA is TGCGCCAGCAGCCACCCGGGACAGGGGATAGAGGAGCAGTACTTC.

DNA of the CDR3: TGTGCCAGCAGTATACTCAACAATGAGCAGTTCTTC. It encodes CASSILNNEQFF. The chain is built from TRBV28 and TRBJ2-1, with D hard to call. V was trimmed by 5 bases and J by 5 bases, leaving 7 bases between them. The CDR3 has 12 residues. The V gene's germline CDR1 is MDHEN and CDR2 SYDVKM. The variable domain in full, with the rest retrieved from reference TRBV28 and TRBJ2-1, is DVKVTQSSRYLVKRTGEKVFLECVQDMDHENMFWYRQDPGLGLRLIYFSYDVKMKEKGDIPEGYSVSREKKERFSLILESASTNQTSMYLCASSILNNEQFFGPGTRLTVL.

The CDR3 DNA is TGTGCCAGCAGCTCGACAGGGGGGGAGGACATTCAGTACTTC. It translates to CASSSTGGEDIQYF. This chain connects TRBV7-9 to TRBJ2-4; 9 bases agree with TRBD1. This CDR3 is built from 14 residues. CDR1 is SEHNR and CDR2 is FQNEAQ in the germline V gene (reference sequence). With 4 bases clipped from V and 8 bases from J, the junction kept 6 bases outside the gene matches.